These 26 T cell receptor beta chains originate from one sample sequenced in a study of cytomegalovirus exposure and HLA in healthy donors. With 60 Vbeta and 13 Jbeta primers, the PCR was carried out. Here immunoSEQ multiplex PCR was the method, and the copy in TCRdb shows in-frame clones only, minus some. In all, the sample yields approximately 150,000 clones. Sequenced input: PBMCs. Receptors were obtained from a young woman in good health and CMV-seronegative.

The chain employs TRBV6-1 and TRBJ2-7; D ambiguous. This CDR3 comprises 14 residues. V shed 7 bases and J shed 0 bases, with 13 bases lying between them. In germline, CDR1 is MNHNS, CDR2 SASEGT. The CDR3 region is CASKYTPSSYEQYV. The CDR3 coding sequence is TGTGCCAGCAAGTATACCCCTAGCTCCTACGAGCAGTACGTC.

J is TRBJ2-6 and V is TRBV6-1; D unclear. CDR3 length: 15 residues. With 5 bases removed from V and 5 bases from J, the gap between germline ends came to 13 bases. Germline CDR1 and CDR2: MNHNS and SASEGT. The CDR3 region has the DNA TGTGCCAGCAGTCCGGCGGTCTTAAGGGCCAACGTCCTGACTTTC. Translating gives CASSPAVLRANVLTF.

The chain combines TRBV15 with TRBJ2-1; 11 bases map to TRBD2. V shed 4 bases and J 12 bases; nucleotides not matched to a gene: 14. The CDR3 contains 16 residues. The germline V gene has CDR1 LNHNV and CDR2 YYDKDF (reference sequence). CDR3 in amino acids: CATSNGMLAGGLGQFF. The CDR3 DNA reads TGTGCCACCAGCAATGGGATGCTAGCGGGAGGTCTTGGGCAGTTCTTC.

The chain links TRBV11-2 to TRBJ1-3; 7 nucleotides match TRBD1. Trimming at V came to 1 base and at J to 1 base, leaving 4 bases not matched to a gene. Per germline, CDR1 SGHAT and CDR2 FQNNGV. The length of the CDR3 is 16 residues. This CDR3 reads CASSLGDRASGNTIYF. The DNA for the CDR3 is TGTGCCAGCAGCTTAGGCGACAGGGCTTCTGGAAACACCATATATTTT.

This chain connects TRBV19 to TRBJ2-2; tentatively, D is TRBD2 (6 bases). Germline CDR1 and CDR2: LNHDA and SQIVND (reference sequence). V gave up 8 bases and J gave up 3 bases, with 16 bases separating them. This CDR3 region has 15 residues. DNA of the CDR3: TGTGCCAGTCTTAGGGAGGCCACCTACACCGGGGAGCTGTTTTTT. Encoded protein: CASLREATYTGELFF.

CDR3 region: CASSSSSETQYF. DNA of the CDR3: TGTGCCAGCAGCAGCTCATCGGAGACCCAGTACTTC. The chain is built from TRBV11-3 and TRBJ2-5, with D hard to call. CDR3 length: 12 residues. Germline V CDR1 and CDR2: SGHNT, YENEEA. Trimming removed 5 bases from V and 5 bases from J, with 9 bases in between.

The rearrangement joins TRBV28 to TRBJ2-7; 9 nucleotides align to TRBD1. This CDR3 is built from 14 residues. Germline assignment: CDR1 MDHEN and CDR2 SYDVKM. The trim removed 8 bases at V and 4 bases at J, leaving 9 bases unmatched. CDR3 loop: CASVGTGTLYEQYF. DNA of the CDR3: TGTGCCAGCGTCGGGACAGGGACACTTTACGAGCAGTACTTC.

V usage is TRBV12-5 and J usage is TRBJ2-7; 8 bases are a match to TRBD2. Trimming removed 6 bases from V and 3 bases from J; junction bases left unmatched: 4. Germline assignment: CDR1 LGHNT and CDR2 FRNRAP. The CDR3 is 13 amino acids. This chain's CDR3 is CASGGTRSYEQYF. CDR3 sequence (DNA): TGTGCTAGTGGCGGGACTAGGAGCTACGAGCAGTACTTC.

This chain links TRBV11-1 with TRBJ2-5; weak D call: TRBD1 (5 bases). There are 13 residues in the CDR3. Trimming shortened V by 5 bases and J by 1 base, and 8 bases separated the two germline ends. CDR1 is SGHAT, CDR2 FQDESV, per germline (reference sequence). CDR3 sequence reads: CASSRTLQETQYF. CDR3 bases: TGTGCCAGCAGCAGGACACTCCAAGAGACCCAGTACTTC.

This sequence joins TRBV6-5 and TRBJ1-1; 7 bases agree with TRBD1. The CDR3 extends over 13 amino acids. From germline, CDR1 is MNHEY and CDR2 SVGAGI. V lost 6 bases, J lost 2 bases, and 3 bases stayed unmatched. Written as DNA, the CDR3 is TGTGCCAGCAGCAACAGGGGTAACACTGAAGCTTTCTTT. This sequence encodes CASSNRGNTEAFF.

J is TRBJ1-2 and V is TRBV6-5, with TRBD1 identical over 8 bases. CDR1 is MNHEY, CDR2 SVGAGI, per germline. The CDR3 extends over 13 amino acids. The V segment lost 6 bases and the J segment 10 bases; nucleotides outside the gene matches: 10. CDR3 sequence reads: CASRRDRQGFYTF. The CDR3 DNA follows: TGTGCCAGCAGGCGGGACAGGCAGGGATTCTACACCTTC.

The chain is built from TRBV7-2 and TRBJ2-2; 10 nucleotides line up with TRBD1. The CDR3 is 15 residues long. Germline lookup yields CDR1 SGHTA and CDR2 FQGNSA. With V trimmed by 2 bases and J by 7 bases, 4 bases remained unmatched. The CDR3 sequence: CASSLMGQGNGELFF. The CDR3 coding sequence is TGTGCCAGCAGCTTAATGGGACAGGGGAACGGGGAGCTGTTTTTT.

CDR3 bases: TGTGCCATCAGACAGGTTGGCACCGGGGAGCTGTTTTTT. Residues: CAIRQVGTGELFF. The J gene is TRBJ2-2, the V gene TRBV10-3; D may be TRBD1 (5 bases). The germline V gene encodes CDR1 ENHRY and CDR2 SYGVKD. The V gene lost 6 bases and the J gene lost 4 bases, with 9 bases spanning the gap. This CDR3 is 13 amino acids long.

This rearrangement joins TRBV28 to TRBJ2-1; 7 bases match TRBD2. The CDR3 consists of 14 residues. Germline-derived CDR1 and CDR2 are MDHEN and SYDVKM. V lost 3 bases to trimming and J lost 8 bases; unmatched junction nucleotides: 7. CDR3 coding DNA: TGTGCCAGCAGTTTGCTAGCGGACCAGTATGAGCAGTTCTTC. Protein: CASSLLADQYEQFF. The entire variable domain, with the rest obtained from reference TRBV28 and TRBJ2-1, is as follows: DVKVTQSSRYLVKRTGEKVFLECVQDMDHENMFWYRQDPGLGLRLIYFSYDVKMKEKGDIPEGYSVSREKKERFSLILESASTNQTSMYLCASSLLADQYEQFFGPGTRLTVL.

The J gene is TRBJ2-5, the V gene TRBV7-2, with 11 bases aligning to TRBD2. CDR1 and CDR2 (germline): SGHTA, FQGNSA. The CDR3 runs 14 residues. J gave up 10 bases and V 10 bases, and 14 bases lay outside the gene matches. The CDR3 spells CATSRTSGPGNQYF. The CDR3 DNA follows: TGTGCCACCTCCCGGACTAGCGGGCCGGGCAACCAGTACTTC.

Comments on this clone: At the DNA level, this CDR3 is encoded by other sequences in the same sample as well. The chain is built from TRBV27 and TRBJ2-5, with TRBD2 as a possible D gene (6 bases). Germline V lookup: CDR1 MNHEY, CDR2 SMNVEV (reference sequence). Between the trimmed V and J ends, which lost 6 bases and 5 bases, there was a span of 16 bases. The CDR3 spans 14 residues. The CDR3 DNA follows: TGTGCCAGCAGCCCCCGGGGTGGAGGGGAGACCCAGTACTTC. Its protein product is CASSPRGGGETQYF.

This sequence joins TRBV28 and TRBJ1-5, with 10 bases lining up with TRBD1. Germline V gives CDR1 MDHEN, CDR2 SYDVKM. The CDR3 consists of 15 residues. After removal of 4 bases from V and 5 bases from J, the junction contained 5 bases not matched to a gene. The CDR3 DNA follows: TGTGCCAGCAGTTCCCAGACAGGGGGCGATCAGCCCCAGCATTTT. Amino acids: CASSSQTGGDQPQHF.

This rearrangement joins TRBV27 to TRBJ2-3; no definite D call. Trimming stripped 5 bases from V and 2 bases from J, with 2 bases between. The CDR3 contains 11 residues. CDR1 MNHEY and CDR2 SMNVEV come from the germline V gene (reference sequence). The CDR3 nucleotides are TGTGCCAGCAGTCTCACAGATACGCAGTATTTT. It is translated as CASSLTDTQYF.

The chain uses TRBV6-5 and TRBJ2-5; tentatively, D is TRBD1 (5 bases). The DNA matches TRBJ2-7 better at its end, which makes the J call doubtful. CDR3 length: 16 residues. Germline V gene sequence: CDR1 MNHEY, CDR2 SVGAGI. The CDR3 is CASSYSGQILSYEQYF. The CDR3 region has the DNA TGTGCCAGCAGTTACTCGGGGCAGATCCTCTCCTACGAGCAGTACTTC.

The genes are TRBV5-4 and TRBJ2-1; TRBD2 aligns across 11 bases. This CDR3 region has 17 residues. The germline V gene has CDR1 SGHNT and CDR2 YYREEE (reference sequence). Losses at the gene ends were 7 bases for V and 7 bases for J; bases not matched to a gene: 16. The CDR3 region is CASLAGGSRLGRNEQFF. The CDR3 DNA follows: TGTGCCAGCCTAGCGGGAGGATCCCGTCTTGGGAGGAATGAGCAGTTCTTC.

The chain is built from TRBV10-2 and TRBJ1-2, with a tentative D call TRBD1 (5 bases). V was shortened by 0 bases and J by 8 bases, with 19 bases between the two germline ends. Germline V gene sequence: CDR1 WSHSY, CDR2 SAAADI. This CDR3 has 16 residues. The CDR3 bases are TGCGCCAGCAGTGAGTCGTTTGCCAGGGCCTTTTGGGGCTACACCTTC. It yields the protein CASSESFARAFWGYTF.

The CDR3 loop reads CASSLGLAGGNNEQFF. DNA of the CDR3: TGTGCCAGCAGCTTGGGACTAGCGGGAGGGAACAATGAGCAGTTCTTC. The chain uses TRBV5-4 and TRBJ2-1, with TRBD2 identical over 14 bases. The V and J ends lost 0 bases and 5 bases, in that order; junction bases with no gene match: 1. The CDR3 is made up of 16 amino acids. From germline, CDR1 is SGHNT and CDR2 YYREEE (reference sequence). Drawing the rest from reference TRBV5-4 and TRBJ2-1, the complete variable domain is ETGVTQSPTHLIKTRGQQVTLRCSSQSGHNTVSWYQQALGQGPQFIFQYYREEENGRGNFPPRFSGLQFPNYSSELNVNALELDDSALYLCASSLGLAGGNNEQFFGPGTRLTVL.

The gene calls are TRBV6-1 and TRBJ1-5, with TRBD1 matching 8 bases. Germline CDR1 and CDR2: MNHNS and SASEGT. The CDR3 has 15 amino acids. The junction had 2 bases not matched to a gene; V was cut back by 3 bases and J by 1 base. The CDR3 here is CASSDNRGSNQPQHF. The CDR3 nucleotides are TGTGCCAGCAGTGATAACAGGGGGAGCAATCAGCCCCAGCATTTT.

The chain recombines TRBV12-5 with TRBJ1-1; a possible D gene is TRBD1 (5 bases). Germline CDR1 is LGHNT and CDR2 is FRNRAP. With 2 bases removed from V and 0 bases from J, the gap between germline ends came to 13 bases. The CDR3 extends over 16 amino acids. The CDR3 sequence: CASGLLLGTLNTEAFF. DNA of the CDR3: TGTGCTAGTGGTTTGCTACTCGGGACTTTGAACACTGAAGCTTTCTTT. Together with reference TRBV12-5 and TRBJ1-1, the CDR3 gives the full variable domain: DARVTQTPRHKVTEMGQEVTMRCQPILGHNTVFWYRQTMMQGLELLAYFRNRAPLDDSGMPKDRFSAEMPDATLATLKIQPSEPRDSAVYFCASGLLLGTLNTEAFFGQGTRLTVV.

The V gene is TRBV29-1, the J gene TRBJ1-1; D is undetermined. Germline V lookup: CDR1 SQVTM, CDR2 ANQGSEA. The CDR3 spans 12 residues. V lost 6 bases to trimming and J lost 0 bases, with 8 bases between them. The CDR3 coding sequence is TGCAGCGTGTTAACTGTGAACACTGAAGCTTTCTTT. It translates to CSVLTVNTEAFF.

The chain carries TRBV12-5 and TRBJ2-2, with D unclear. Between the trimmed V and J ends, which lost 4 bases and 6 bases, there was a span of 9 bases. In germline, CDR1 is LGHNT, CDR2 FRNRAP. The CDR3 contains 13 residues. CDR3 sequence reads: CASGSRGAGELFF. The CDR3 DNA follows: TGTGCTAGTGGTTCACGAGGTGCCGGGGAGCTGTTTTTT. The full variable domain, its missing parts supplied by reference TRBV12-5 and TRBJ2-2, is DARVTQTPRHKVTEMGQEVTMRCQPILGHNTVFWYRQTMMQGLELLAYFRNRAPLDDSGMPKDRFSAEMPDATLATLKIQPSEPRDSAVYFCASGSRGAGELFFGEGSRLTVL.